The T cell receptor beta chain described here comes from a study of blood T cell repertoires in COVID-19. Per the original methods: Nucleated cell number was recorded as an estimate derived from reference gene primer amplification. The data were produced by immunoSEQ multiplex PCR, yet TCRdb's version contains in-frame clones alone and is incomplete. The V and J calls and clone size were taken over from that table, and D and trimming were inferred from the DNA. Of some 400,000 clones listed, 80% to 90% are singletons. The TCR originated in a man aged 25-45 years who had recovered from COVID-19. The sequenced sample consisted of PBMCs or T cells enriched from blood (not recorded which).

CDR3 region: CASSRQAPEDNSPLHF. The DNA for the CDR3 is TGCGCCAGCAGCAGACAGGCCCCAGAGGATAATTCACCCCTCCACTTT. The chain uses TRBV4-1 and TRBJ1-6; the D gene is possibly TRBD1 (6 bases). This CDR3 comprises 16 residues. Germline loops: CDR1 MGHRA, CDR2 YSYEKL. The V end lost 5 bases, the J end lost 5 bases, and 16 bases lay between the germline ends.